A selection of T cell receptor beta chains follows, all from one sample in a study of OX40 agonist ivuxolimab in advanced cancers. The assay was immunoSEQ multiplex PCR, and TCRdb's table has in-frame clones only and misses some. The sample contains about 25,000 clones, 65% to 90% of which appear only once. The source material was CD4+ or CD8+ T cells sorted from blood, sampled in a trial of the OX40 agonist ivuxolimab. Receptor source: an adult with an advanced solid tumor such as melanoma, head and neck, liver or kidney cancer. The CDR3 runs from the conserved cysteine through the conserved F or W. The D gene is left open where the match is weak. For some rows the clone size is stated as once, few or many, or as a class when expanded; others skip it.

d_call,j_call,cdr3_length,v_call,clone_size,cdr3_nt,cdr3_aa
NA,TRBJ2-1,13,TRBV2,NA,TGTGCCAGCAGTTCAGTTTCCTACAATGAGCAGTTCTTC,CASSSVSYNEQFF
TRBD1,TRBJ1-1,15,TRBV14,once,TGTGCCAGCAGCCCAGGGGGCGCCCTGAACACTGAAGCTTTCTTT,CASSPGGALNTEAFF
TRBD1,TRBJ1-2,16,TRBV6-5,NA,TGTGCCAGCAGTTACTCAACCGGGACAGACGTCTATGGCTACACCTTC,CASSYSTGTDVYGYTF
TRBD2,TRBJ2-1,12,TRBV28,NA,TGTGCCAGCAGTTTAGGACGGGGGGTGCAGTTCTTC,CASSLGRGVQFF
TRBD1,TRBJ2-6,16,TRBV9,NA,TGTGCCAGCAGCGCGCCAGGGGGTACTGGGGCCAACGTCCTGACTTTC,CASSAPGGTGANVLTF
NA,TRBJ2-3,16,TRBV6-4,NA,TGTGCCAGCAGTGACTCGGGGGGGGCGGTCACAGATACGCAGTATTTT,CASSDSGGAVTDTQYF
NA,TRBJ2-5,16,TRBV14,NA,TGTGCCAGCAGCCAAGTTTCGCGACCGAGACAAGAGACCCAGTACTTC,CASSQVSRPRQETQYF
NA,TRBJ2-2,12,TRBV27,NA,TGTGCCAGCAGCTACAACACCGGGGAGCTGTTTTTT,CASSYNTGELFF
NA,TRBJ2-1,13,TRBV7-8,NA,TGTGCCAGCAGGCCCTCCGCCCACAATGAGCAGTTCTTC,CASRPSAHNEQFF
TRBD1,TRBJ2-7,14,TRBV7-8,NA,TGTGCCAGCAGCTTAGAGGGGACAGGGGGCGAGCAGTACTTC,CASSLEGTGGEQYF
TRBD1,TRBJ2-7,14,TRBV6-1,NA,TGTGCCAGCGATTCGACAGGGCCCCTCGACGAGCAGTACTTC,CASDSTGPLDEQYF
NA,TRBJ1-3,16,TRBV9,once,TGTGCCAGCAGCGCCTGGGACACTAGCTCTGGAAACACCATATATTTT,CASSAWDTSSGNTIYF
NA,TRBJ2-7,12,TRBV15,once,TGTGCCACCAGCACAGGGAGCTACGAGCAGTACTTC,CATSTGSYEQYF
TRBD2,TRBJ2-3,14,TRBV7-8,NA,TGTGCCAGCAGCTTCAGCGGGGCCAGAGATACGCAGTATTTT,CASSFSGARDTQYF
NA,TRBJ2-1,12,TRBV18,NA,TGTGCCAGCTCACCTCTTTCAAATGAGCAGTTCTTC,CASSPLSNEQFF
NA,TRBJ1-2,13,TRBV21-1,NA,TGTGCCAGCAGCTCTAAACGGACAGATGGCTACACCTTC,CASSSKRTDGYTF
NA,TRBJ1-2,11,TRBV29-1,NA,TGCAGCGTTGTAGGGGAAGGCGGCTACACCTTC,CSVVGEGGYTF
NA,TRBJ2-6,18,TRBV12-5,NA,TGTGCTAGTGGTGTGGCCTATGCAGGACAAAGTCGGGCCAACGTCCTGACTTTC,CASGVAYAGQSRANVLTF
NA,TRBJ1-1,15,TRBV25-1,NA,TGTGCCAGCAGTGAGAGTCATGGGTCGAGTACTGAAGCTTTCTTT,CASSESHGSSTEAFF
NA,TRBJ1-2,16,TRBV7-9,NA,TGTGCCAGCAGCTTAGGCCCGGGGGGGCAGGGCGATGGCTACACCTTC,CASSLGPGGQGDGYTF
NA,TRBJ2-2,15,TRBV4-1,NA,TGCGCCAGCAGCATACGGTCAGGGGAAAGCGGGGAGCTGTTTTTT,CASSIRSGESGELFF
NA,TRBJ1-4,15,TRBV6-5,once,TGTGCCAGCAGTTACTCGATCGGCAGTAATGAAAAACTGTTTTTT,CASSYSIGSNEKLFF
TRBD2,TRBJ2-3,16,TRBV28,NA,TGTGCCAGCAGTCGGAAGACTAGCGGGAGCCCAGATACGCAGTATTTT,CASSRKTSGSPDTQYF
NA,TRBJ1-1,14,TRBV27,NA,TGTGCCAGCAGTTTGGAGTACCAGAACACTGAAGCTTTCTTT,CASSLEYQNTEAFF
NA,TRBJ1-3,17,TRBV14,NA,TGTGCCAGCAGCCAACCTTCAATGGGAGAAGTCGGAAACACCATATATTTT,CASSQPSMGEVGNTIYF
TRBD2,TRBJ2-7,15,TRBV11-2,NA,TGTGCCAGCAATGGGGATGAGCGGGAGACGGACGAGCAGTACTTC,CASNGDERETDEQYF
NA,TRBJ1-2,14,TRBV6-5,NA,TGTGCCAGCAGCGATCTTGGCGGGTTCTATGGCTACACCTTC,CASSDLGGFYGYTF
NA,TRBJ2-7,13,TRBV15,NA,TGTGCCACCAGCAGCGGGAGTAACTACGAGCAGTACTTC,CATSSGSNYEQYF
TRBD2,TRBJ2-1,21,TRBV7-6,NA,TGTGCCAGCAGCTTAGTAGTCTACTGGGGACTAGCGGGGAAAGAAGACAATGAGCAGTTCTTC,CASSLVVYWGLAGKEDNEQFF
NA,TRBJ2-1,14,TRBV2,NA,TGTGCCAGCAGTGAATCGGGATTCATCGATGAGCAGTTCTTC,CASSESGFIDEQFF